This T cell receptor beta chain appears in the sequencing data of a study of beta chain features in type 1 diabetes. Study-wide context: Across the samples, over 85 million sorted cells were examined in total.

In its sample, this clone was seen a few times. The antigen remains undetermined. What was sequenced were expressed TCRB transcripts, since all of the isolated RNA had been reverse transcribed. The study sequenced naive, central memory and regulatory T cell samples to an average of approximately 4 million reads. TCRdb's copy holds only in-frame clones and misses some; the assay was immunoSEQ multiplex PCR. The data show more than 150,000 clones, approximately 9.1% seen once. The CDR3 runs to 16 residues. Trimming cost V 3 bases and J 5 bases, with 16 bases left between them. CDR1 and CDR2 (germline): KGHSH, LQKENI. Findings of the study overall: Naive, central memory and Treg TCRB repertoires seemed to resemble each other more closely in patients than they did in healthy donors.

The specimen sequenced was central memory CD4+ T cells from blood. The receptor's source is a woman between 18 and 30 years old in good health. The chain links TRBV18 to TRBJ2-2; D is uncertain. This CDR3 reads CASSPEQSRSTGELFF. Written as DNA, the CDR3 is TGTGCCAGCTCACCGGAGCAATCTAGGTCTACCGGGGAGCTGTTTTTT.